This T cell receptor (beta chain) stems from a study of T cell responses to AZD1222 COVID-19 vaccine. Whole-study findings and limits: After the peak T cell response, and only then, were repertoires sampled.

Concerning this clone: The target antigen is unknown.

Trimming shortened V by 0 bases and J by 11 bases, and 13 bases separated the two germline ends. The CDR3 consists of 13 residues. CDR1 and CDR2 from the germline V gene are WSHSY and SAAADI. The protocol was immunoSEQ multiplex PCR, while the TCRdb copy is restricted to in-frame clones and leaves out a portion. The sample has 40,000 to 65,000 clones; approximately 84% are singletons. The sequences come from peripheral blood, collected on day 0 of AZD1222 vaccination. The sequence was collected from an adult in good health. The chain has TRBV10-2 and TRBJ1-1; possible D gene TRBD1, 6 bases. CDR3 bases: TGCGCCAGCAGTGAGTCTGGGGGCATGAGGGCTTTCTTT. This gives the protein CASSESGGMRAFF.